This TCR beta chain was sequenced during a study of human T cells and chemical hapten exposure. Study results and limitations: Clustering by CDR3 similarity yielded significantly more large clusters from expanded TCRs than controls.

Time point: patch test 2, 6 weeks after DPC sensitization. Treatment here: therapeutic diphenylcyclopropenone sensitization with weekly scalp DPC. With 4 bases removed from V and 0 bases from J, the gap between germline ends came to 11 bases. This CDR3 spans 15 amino acids. Germline V gives CDR1 SGHTA, CDR2 FQGNSA. In this sample, this clonotype turned up a few times. Its antigen remains unknown. TCRdb reprocessed the RACE reads with MiXCR, giving one entry per CDR3 protein. The sample includes under 450,000 distinct CDR3 sequences, about 6.3% seen only once; the top ten take about 5.4%. The rearrangement joins TRBV7-2 to TRBJ2-3; D is ambiguous. The sequencing here drew on whole blood, taken in connection with sensitization to the hapten diphenylcyclopropenone (DPC). This clonotype was obtained from a woman younger than 30 with alopecia areata. Some clones in this sample may be carry-over from other donors' samples. Here the CDR3 reads CASSSQAGSTDTQYF. In nucleotides, the CDR3 is TGTGCCAGCAGCTCCCAGGCCGGGAGCACAGATACGCAGTATTTT.